This TCR beta chain emerged from a study of shared clonotypes between healthy human individuals. Cells designated naive CD8 were CD45RO-negative and were positively selected for CCR7, with terminally differentiated effector memory CD45RA+ cells excluded. Profiling relied on immunoSEQ multiplex PCR, and the TCRdb table lists in-frame clones only, not all of them. The repertoire consists of about 2.1 million clones, with 80% to 95% occurring once and the leading ten covering approximately 1.6%. Losses at the gene ends were 4 bases for V and 10 bases for J; bases not matched to a gene: 7. CDR1 and CDR2 from the germline V gene are SGHDT and YYEEEE. The CDR3 runs 12 residues.

Material for sequencing was naive CD8+ T cells from PBMCs. The chain has TRBV5-6 and TRBJ1-2, with TRBD1 matching over 7 bases. This clonotype originated in a man between 18 and 35 years old in good health. Some clones in this sample may be carry-over from other donors' samples. The CDR3 region has the DNA TGTGCCAGCAGCCCAGGGGGGGCGGACTACACCTTC. It encodes CASSPGGADYTF.